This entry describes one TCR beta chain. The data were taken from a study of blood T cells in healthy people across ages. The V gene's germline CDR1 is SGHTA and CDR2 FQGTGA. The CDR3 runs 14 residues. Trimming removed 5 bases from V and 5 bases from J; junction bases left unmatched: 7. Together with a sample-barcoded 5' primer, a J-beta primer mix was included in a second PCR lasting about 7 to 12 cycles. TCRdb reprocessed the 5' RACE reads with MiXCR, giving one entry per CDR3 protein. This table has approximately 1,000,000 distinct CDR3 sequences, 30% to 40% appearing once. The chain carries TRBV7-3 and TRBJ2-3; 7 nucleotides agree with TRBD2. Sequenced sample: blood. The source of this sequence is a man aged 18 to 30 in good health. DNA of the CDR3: TGTGCCAGCAGCGTAGGGACTATCCAAGATACGCAGTATTTT. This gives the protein CASSVGTIQDTQYF.